This T cell receptor beta chain is from a study of cytomegalovirus exposure and HLA in healthy donors. Trimming took off 3 bases at V and 4 bases at J, with 12 bases between the two ends. This CDR3 spans 13 amino acids. CDR1 SQVTM and CDR2 ANQGSEA come from the germline V gene. There are a few counts of this clone. Its antigen is as yet unknown. The PCR employed 60 Vbeta primers together with 13 Jbeta primers. The assay was immunoSEQ multiplex PCR, and TCRdb's table has in-frame clones only and misses some. The sample has around 120,000 clones; around 76% are singletons. Study-wide points: In a later analysis, HLA-associated TCR beta chains were more clonally expanded than equally common others. A few CMV-associated chains proved CMV antigen-specific in vitro. The authors listed 180 or so TCR beta chains as cytomegalovirus-associated.

Nominal health characterized the donors when sampled, though unrecorded immune exposures were likely. The specimen sequenced was PBMCs. The receptor's source is a man aged 55 to 69 in good health and CMV-seropositive. The V call is TRBV29-1, the J call TRBJ1-2, with a possible D match to TRBD1 (6 bases). CDR3 coding DNA: TGCAGCGTTGAGGGGCACAGGGCCTATGGCTACACCTTC. It yields the protein CSVEGHRAYGYTF.